The 17 T cell receptor beta chains below all came from one sample that was sequenced in a study of response to subunit inactivated influenza vaccine. TCRdb reanalysed the RT-PCR reads using MiXCR and keeps one entry per CDR3 protein. The sample has a few hundred thousand distinct CDR3 sequences, approximately 12% seen once; the top ten hold about 8%. Here the sequenced sample was non-naive T cells sorted from PBMCs, taken around two weeks before vaccination. All receptors come from a man over 45 who received an inactivated influenza vaccine.

This clonotype was counted at least ten times. The chain has TRBV20-1 and TRBJ2-1; no clear D gene. The CDR3 extends over 15 amino acids. The germline V and J ends were trimmed by 3 bases and 4 bases, with 16 bases remaining between them. Germline loops: CDR1 DFQATT, CDR2 SNEGSKA (reference sequence). CDR3 sequence reads: CSASNLLSNYNEQFF. The DNA for the CDR3 is TGCAGTGCTAGTAATTTACTAAGTAATTACAATGAGCAGTTCTTC.

This clonotype has ten or more counts. One end of the junction is discordant with germline, which a read error may explain. The chain employs TRBV5-1 and TRBJ2-7; 11 bases agree with TRBD2. The CDR3 contains 14 residues. Germline V gene lookup returns CDR1 SGHRS and CDR2 YFSETQ. The CDR3 bases are TGTGCCAGCAGCCTTAGCGGGAGGGCGTACGAGCAGTACTTC. As protein: CASSLSGRAYEQYF.

The chain has TRBV2 and TRBJ2-3; D is undetermined. Germline V gene sequence: CDR1 SNHLY, CDR2 FYNNEI. V lost 7 bases, J lost 4 bases, and 9 bases lay in between. There are 12 residues in the CDR3. CDR3 coding DNA: TGTGCCAGCAACGAACCTCCAGATACGCAGTATTTT. Its protein is CASNEPPDTQYF.

There are a few counts of this clonotype. The CDR3 nucleotides read TGTGCCAGCAGCTTTACTAGCGGAGGGGAACCTAGCACAGATACGCAGTATTTT. Encoded protein: CASSFTSGGEPSTDTQYF. The chain has TRBV11-1 and TRBJ2-3; 8 bases line up with TRBD2. CDR1 and CDR2 from the germline V gene are SGHAT and FQDESV (reference sequence). The CDR3 contains 18 residues. J lost 0 bases, V lost 3 bases, and 11 bases had no gene match.

This chain connects TRBV5-1 to TRBJ2-3; no definite D call. The CDR3 has 13 amino acids. Germline-derived CDR1 and CDR2 are SGHRS and YFSETQ. The ends were cut back, 0 bases at V and 5 bases at J, with 7 bases in the middle. In nucleotides, the CDR3 is TGCGCCAGCAGCTTGGCCTGGGGAGATACGCAGTATTTT. Protein product: CASSLAWGDTQYF.

This chain uses TRBV30 with TRBJ2-7; 7 nucleotides align to TRBD1. Germline CDR1 and CDR2: GTSNPN and SVGIG (reference sequence). The CDR3 totals 12 residues. V lost 5 bases to trimming and J lost 6 bases; unmatched junction nucleotides: 7. The chain's CDR3 is CAWERDSGEQYF. For the CDR3, the DNA is TGTGCCTGGGAGAGGGACAGTGGCGAGCAGTACTTC. The full variable domain, with the rest looked up from reference TRBV30 and TRBJ2-7, is SQTIHQWPATLVQPVGSPLSLECTVEGTSNPNLYWYRQAAGRGLQLLFYSVGIGQISSEVPQNLSASRPQDRQFILSSKKLLLSDSGFYLCAWERDSGEQYFGPGTRLTVT.

This clonotype was counted a few times. The J gene is TRBJ2-7, the V gene TRBV29-1; 12 bases are a match to TRBD2. This CDR3 spans 14 amino acids. Germline values: CDR1 SQVTM, CDR2 ANQGSEA. Losses at the gene ends were 6 bases for V and 7 bases for J; bases not matched to a gene: 10. CDR3 loop: CSVAPTSGSREQYF. For the CDR3, the DNA is TGCAGCGTGGCACCGACTAGCGGGAGCAGAGAGCAGTACTTC.

The chain carries TRBV20-1 and TRBJ1-5; TRBD1 matches at 8 bases. Losses at the gene ends were 2 bases for V and 2 bases for J; bases not matched to a gene: 8. Germline V gene lookup returns CDR1 DFQATT and CDR2 SNEGSKA (reference sequence). CDR3 length equals 16 residues. CDR3 residues: CSARPTGGVGNQPQHF. CDR3 nucleotides: TGCAGTGCTAGACCAACAGGGGGAGTAGGCAATCAGCCCCAGCATTTT.

The chain combines TRBV9 with TRBJ2-7, with D perhaps TRBD1 (5 bases). The germline gives CDR1 SGDLS, CDR2 YYNGEE. This CDR3 spans 15 amino acids. V shed 0 bases and J shed 2 bases, with 12 bases lying between them. The CDR3 reads CASSVGQGNTYEQYF. The CDR3 coding sequence is TGTGCCAGCAGCGTAGGGCAGGGAAATACCTACGAGCAGTACTTC.

This clonotype has only a few counts. This rearrangement joins TRBV28 to TRBJ1-3; D possibly corresponds to TRBD1 (6 bases). V lost 6 bases and J lost 2, with 11 bases in between. The CDR3 loop spans 14 amino acids. Germline-derived CDR1 and CDR2 are MDHEN and SYDVKM. The CDR3 is CASRLTGTGNTIYF. CDR3 nucleotide sequence: TGTGCCAGCAGATTGACAGGAACTGGAAACACCATATATTTT.

Many counts were recorded for this clonotype. This chain connects TRBV4-1 to TRBJ1-6; D is undetermined. V lost 0 bases and J 0 bases, leaving 9 bases between the germline ends. The CDR3 sequence is 17 residues long. Per the germline V gene, CDR1 is MGHRA and CDR2 is YSYEKL. Here the CDR3 DNA reads TGCGCCAGCAGCCAAGAGCGGTATATCTCCTATAATTCACCCCTCCACTTT. Protein: CASSQERYISYNSPLHF.

This clonotype was picked up a small number of times. The chain is built from TRBV3-1 and TRBJ1-2; 8 nucleotides line up with TRBD1. J was trimmed by 5 bases and V by 3 bases; bases with no gene match: 5. The CDR3 is 14 amino acids. Germline CDR1 reads LGHDT; CDR2 reads YNNKEL (reference sequence). CDR3 residues: CASSQGTGGYGYTF. The CDR3 coding sequence is TGTGCCAGCAGCCAGGGGACAGGTGGATATGGCTACACCTTC.

This clonotype showed up just a few times. The chain links TRBV4-2 to TRBJ1-3; no firm D call. This CDR3 has 14 amino acids. Looked up from germline, CDR1 is LGHNA and CDR2 is YNFKEQ. V was clipped by 7 bases and J by 4 bases, with 14 bases between them. CDR3 coding DNA: TGTGCCAGCACCCAGAGGAGGAGAGGAAACACCATATATTTT. As protein: CASTQRRRGNTIYF.

The chain is built from TRBV11-2 and TRBJ2-1; D remains unclear. The germline V and J ends were trimmed by 0 bases and 12 bases, with 6 bases remaining between them. CDR3 length equals 11 residues. Germline CDR1 SGHAT, CDR2 FQNNGV. CDR3 DNA: TGTGCCAGCAGCTTAGATCTGGGGCAGTTCTTC. This sequence encodes CASSLDLGQFF. Full variable domain (missing parts from reference TRBV11-2 and TRBJ2-1): EAGVAQSPRYKIIEKRQSVAFWCNPISGHATLYWYQQILGQGPKLLIQFQNNGVVDDSQLPKDRFSAERLKGVDSTLKIQPAKLEDSAVYLCASSLDLGQFFGPGTRLTVL.

The table lists this clonotype with a few counts. The rearrangement joins TRBV29-1 to TRBJ1-1; D is possibly TRBD1 (5 bases). With 7 bases removed from V and 0 bases from J, the gap between germline ends came to 12 bases. Per germline, CDR1 SQVTM and CDR2 ANQGSEA. The CDR3 covers 13 residues. CDR3: CSGRVSMNTEAFF. Here the CDR3 DNA reads TGCAGCGGCAGGGTTTCCATGAACACTGAAGCTTTCTTT.

This clonotype was counted at least ten times. The chain combines TRBV6-2 or TRBV6-3 with TRBJ2-7; no clear D. The germline V and J ends were trimmed by 5 bases and 7 bases, with 12 bases remaining between them. The CDR3 length is 12 residues. In germline, CDR1 is MNHEY, CDR2 SVGEGT. DNA of the CDR3: TGTGCCAGCAGTCCCTCCGACGAAGAGCAGTACTTC. This sequence encodes CASSPSDEEQYF.

This clonotype was seen more than once but under ten times. The rearrangement links TRBV3-1 to TRBJ2-2; maybe TRBD2 (6 bases). Germline-derived CDR1 and CDR2 are LGHDT and YNNKEL (reference sequence). This CDR3 is 17 amino acids long. Trimming removed 4 bases at V and 2 bases at J, with 17 bases between. CDR3 in DNA: TGTGCCAGCAGCCCTCCCAGGACTACAGCCAACACCGGGGAGCTGTTTTTT. It translates to CASSPPRTTANTGELFF.